The 28 T cell receptor beta chains below were found in one sample sequenced in a study of blood T cell repertoires in COVID-19. Method: immunoSEQ multiplex PCR; TCRdb's copy keeps in-frame clones and lacks some. Found here are about 190,000 clones, 84% of them singletons; the top ten hold 3% to 3.5%. Material: PBMCs or T cells enriched from blood (not recorded which). These receptors originate from a woman aged 25 to 39 who had been exposed to COVID-19.

V gene TRBV4-3 combines with J gene TRBJ2-2, with TRBD1 identical over 8 bases. V shed 0 bases, J shed 2 bases, and the junction held 11 bases outside the gene matches. The CDR3 spans 19 residues. Germline assignment: CDR1 LGHNA and CDR2 YSLEER. Here the CDR3 reads CASSQDLGQGGYNTGELFF. The DNA of the CDR3 is TGCGCCAGCAGCCAAGATTTAGGACAGGGTGGATATAACACCGGGGAGCTGTTTTTT.

The V and J genes are TRBV10-1 and TRBJ1-6; 7 positions agree with TRBD1. V lost 6 bases, J lost 0 bases, and 11 bases stayed unmatched. Germline assignment: CDR1 WNHNN and CDR2 SYGVQD (reference sequence). This CDR3 contains 18 residues. This chain's CDR3 is CASRRYTGASSYNSPLHF. CDR3 nucleotides: TGCGCCAGCAGACGATACACAGGGGCCAGCTCCTATAATTCACCCCTCCACTTT.

The rearrangement links TRBV6-4 to TRBJ2-3, with 12 nucleotides matching TRBD2. Germline V CDR1 and CDR2: MRHNA, SNTAGT. This CDR3 is built from 15 residues. V shed 5 bases, J shed 6 bases, and the junction held 6 bases outside the gene matches. The CDR3 nucleotides read TGTGCCAGCAGTCCTAGCGGGGGGGCCTCGGATACGCAGTATTTT. Encoded protein: CASSPSGGASDTQYF.

This rearrangement joins TRBV30 to TRBJ1-1; maybe TRBD1 (5 bases). The V gene lost 3 bases and the J gene lost 7 bases, with 15 bases spanning the gap. CDR3 length: 13 amino acids. CDR1 and CDR2 (germline): GTSNPN, SVGIG (reference sequence). This CDR3 reads CAWREGGAFEAFF. CDR3 DNA sequence: TGTGCCTGGAGGGAGGGCGGGGCGTTTGAAGCTTTCTTT. Full variable domain (outside the CDR3, taken from reference TRBV30 and TRBJ1-1): SQTIHQWPATLVQPVGSPLSLECTVEGTSNPNLYWYRQAAGRGLQLLFYSVGIGQISSEVPQNLSASRPQDRQFILSSKKLLLSDSGFYLCAWREGGAFEAFFGQGTRLTVV.

The chain carries TRBV12-5 and TRBJ2-7, with 7 bases identical to TRBD1. The length of the CDR3 is 13 residues. After removal of 0 bases from V and 7 bases from J, the junction contained 3 bases not matched to a gene. The germline gives CDR1 LGHNT, CDR2 FRNRAP. CDR3 in amino acids: CASGLVTGLEQYF. The CDR3 nucleotides read TGTGCTAGTGGTTTGGTGACAGGGTTAGAGCAGTACTTC.

The J gene is TRBJ1-6, the V gene TRBV3-1 (or the pseudogene TRBV3-2); 8 bases agree with TRBD1. The V gene's germline CDR1 is LGHDT and CDR2 YNNKEL (reference sequence). There are 14 residues in the CDR3. V gave up 6 bases and J gave up 8 bases; unmatched junction bases: 6. CDR3 DNA: TGTGCCAGCAGACGGACAGGGTTTGATTCACCCCTCCACTTT. Amino acids: CASRRTGFDSPLHF.

The rearrangement joins TRBV6-1 to TRBJ2-3, with TRBD1 matching 10 bases. CDR1 and CDR2 (germline): MNHNS, SASEGT. J gave up 4 bases and V 4 bases, and 11 bases lay outside the gene matches. The CDR3 runs 17 residues. Written as DNA, the CDR3 is TGTGCCAGCAGTGTAGTGGTGGCGGGACAGGGGCCAGATACGCAGTATTTT. As protein: CASSVVVAGQGPDTQYF.

This clone was recorded once. The chain combines TRBV5-4 with TRBJ1-4; no reliable D call. The CDR3 runs to 13 residues. Per germline, CDR1 SGHNT and CDR2 YYREEE (reference sequence). V was pared by 0 bases and J by 7 bases, with 7 bases between. The CDR3 DNA is TGTGCCAGCAGCTTGGCCGGCGGTGAAAAACTGTTTTTT. The encoded protein is CASSLAGGEKLFF.

The chain joins TRBV30 to TRBJ1-4; D is unclear. This CDR3 has 15 residues. Germline CDR1 reads GTSNPN; CDR2 reads SVGIG (reference sequence). Trimming left V 4 bases short and J 3 bases short, with 15 bases between. The CDR3 DNA reads TGTGCCTGGAAATTGTTTGGGCAGCCTAATGAAAAACTGTTTTTT. Translation: CAWKLFGQPNEKLFF. Drawing the rest from reference TRBV30 and TRBJ1-4, the complete variable domain is SQTIHQWPATLVQPVGSPLSLECTVEGTSNPNLYWYRQAAGRGLQLLFYSVGIGQISSEVPQNLSASRPQDRQFILSSKKLLLSDSGFYLCAWKLFGQPNEKLFFGSGTQLSVL.

The genes are TRBV19 and TRBJ1-4; perhaps TRBD1 as D (5 bases). Trimming cost V 2 bases and J 7 bases, with 14 bases left between them. The CDR3 consists of 15 residues. The germline V gene has CDR1 LNHDA and CDR2 SQIVND (reference sequence). For the CDR3, the DNA is TGTGCCAGTAGTATATCGGGGGGGATAGGTGAAAAACTGTTTTTT. This encodes CASSISGGIGEKLFF.

The chain joins TRBV6-2 or TRBV6-3 to TRBJ1-1; TRBD1 aligns across 7 bases. V gave up 5 bases and J gave up 1 base; unmatched junction bases: 7. The germline CDR1 and CDR2 sequences are MNHEY and SVGEGT. The CDR3 has 15 amino acids. CDR3 amino acids: CASSPTRTGNTEAFF. CDR3 nucleotides: TGTGCCAGCAGTCCAACCCGGACAGGGAACACTGAAGCTTTCTTT.

J is TRBJ1-4 and V is TRBV10-3; perhaps TRBD1 as D (5 bases). The CDR3 is 17 amino acids. The V and J ends lost 0 bases and 6 bases respectively, with 17 bases between them. Germline V CDR1 and CDR2: ENHRY, SYGVKD. This CDR3 is CAISESLGGGADEKLFF. The CDR3 DNA follows: TGTGCCATCAGTGAGTCTCTTGGCGGGGGAGCCGATGAAAAACTGTTTTTT.

The genes are TRBV5-1 and TRBJ1-5; D is uncertain. Trimming took off 0 bases at V and 12 bases at J, with 13 bases between the two ends. Germline loops: CDR1 SGHRS, CDR2 YFSETQ. The CDR3 is made up of 13 amino acids. CDR3 coding DNA: TGCGCCAGCAGCTTGGACAGCCCCAAAATCCAGCATTTT. It encodes CASSLDSPKIQHF.

This clone was seen just once. The chain employs TRBV5-6 and TRBJ1-2; 12 bases line up with TRBD1. The V and J ends lost 5 bases and 4 bases, in that order; junction bases with no gene match: 6. CDR3 length: 15 residues. In germline, CDR1 is SGHDT, CDR2 YYEEEE. The chain's CDR3 is CASRPPGQGAYGYTF. The CDR3 DNA reads as TGTGCCAGCAGACCGCCGGGACAGGGGGCCTATGGCTACACCTTC.

The V and J genes are TRBV5-1 and TRBJ2-3; TRBD2 might be the D (7 bases). The CDR3 extends over 16 amino acids. CDR1 SGHRS and CDR2 YFSETQ come from the germline V gene. Trimming removed 3 bases at V and 5 bases at J, with 19 bases between. This chain's CDR3 is CASSSSYGGRIDTQYF. The CDR3 nucleotides are TGCGCCAGCAGCTCGTCGTACGGGGGGCGCATAGATACGCAGTATTTT.

The chain employs TRBV6-5 and TRBJ1-2; 9 bases line up with TRBD1. Germline loops: CDR1 MNHEY, CDR2 SVGAGI. There are 16 residues in the CDR3. Losses at the gene ends were 3 bases for V and 1 base for J; bases not matched to a gene: 6. The CDR3 nucleotides are TGTGCCAGCAGTTATGACAGGGGGGACGTTAACTATGGCTACACCTTC. Its translation is CASSYDRGDVNYGYTF.

This clone appeared once. The V call is TRBV19, the J call TRBJ1-2, with D perhaps TRBD1 (5 bases). Germline CDR1 LNHDA, CDR2 SQIVND (reference sequence). The CDR3 loop spans 14 amino acids. Trimming shortened V by 6 bases and J by 4 bases, and 15 bases separated the two germline ends. The CDR3 DNA reads TGTGCCAGTAGCTCGGGAGGGGCCGGCTATGGCTACACCTTC. Its translation: CASSSGGAGYGYTF.

On this clone itself: The junction and the germline gene differ at one end; a read error may be behind it. The chain combines TRBV4-1 with TRBJ2-2; 8 bases are a match to TRBD1. This CDR3 contains 16 residues. Germline CDR1 is MGHRA and CDR2 is YSYEKL. CDR3 residues: CASSLPGQANTGELFF. In DNA form, the CDR3 reads TGCGCCAGCAGCCTCCCGGGACAGGCGAATACCGGGGAGCTGTTTTTT.

This chain uses TRBV5-5 with TRBJ1-3; D possibly corresponds to TRBD1 (5 bases). This CDR3 comprises 15 residues. Germline CDR1 reads SGHKS; CDR2 reads YYEKEE (reference sequence). V lost 3 bases, J lost 3 bases, and 13 bases lay in between. Here the CDR3 DNA reads TGTGCCAGCAGCTCTTATTCACAGGTTGGAAACACCATATATTTT. Translated: CASSSYSQVGNTIYF.

The chain combines TRBV4-1 with TRBJ2-7; 9 nucleotides agree with TRBD1. V was pared by 3 bases and J by 4 bases, with 7 bases of the junction left unmatched. The CDR3 is 15 residues long. Germline CDR1 and CDR2: MGHRA and YSYEKL. CDR3 loop: CASSHPGQGFYEQYF. Written as DNA, the CDR3 is TGCGCCAGCAGCCACCCGGGACAGGGTTTTTACGAGCAGTACTTC.

V and J are TRBV10-2 and TRBJ1-2; possible D gene TRBD1, 6 bases. From germline, CDR1 is WSHSY and CDR2 SAAADI. V gave up 3 bases and J gave up 3 bases, with 8 bases separating them. The CDR3 sequence is 13 residues long. CDR3 region: CASSENRDYGYTF. The CDR3 coding sequence is TGCGCCAGCAGTGAAAACAGGGACTATGGCTACACCTTC.

The rearrangement links TRBV11-2 to TRBJ1-1, with D perhaps TRBD1 (6 bases). CDR1 is SGHAT and CDR2 is FQNNGV in the germline V gene. The CDR3 sequence is 17 residues long. Trimming shortened V by 4 bases and J by 4 bases, and 22 bases separated the two germline ends. The CDR3 nucleotides read TGTGCCAGCAGCTCCTGGGGGCCAGGCGGGCCTGTCACTGAAGCTTTCTTT. Translated: CASSSWGPGGPVTEAFF.

The J gene is TRBJ2-5, the V gene TRBV3-1 (or the pseudogene TRBV3-2); D might be TRBD2 (6 bases). The germline V gene has CDR1 LGHDT and CDR2 YNNKEL (reference sequence). The V gene lost 7 bases and the J gene lost 8 bases, with 26 bases spanning the gap. This CDR3 is 16 amino acids long. The CDR3 region has the DNA TGTGCCAGCACCTCTCGTCCCATAGCGGCCACTTCTACCCAGTACTTC. Protein sequence: CASTSRPIAATSTQYF.

V and J are TRBV5-4 and TRBJ2-5, with 12 bases fitting TRBD2. This CDR3 spans 17 amino acids. V shed 7 bases and J 2 bases; nucleotides not matched to a gene: 12. Germline CDR1 SGHNT, CDR2 YYREEE (reference sequence). For the CDR3, the DNA is TGTGCCAGCTCCGGACTAGCGGGGCTACCAACACAAGAGACCCAGTACTTC. Translated, it gives CASSGLAGLPTQETQYF.

This sequence joins TRBV2 and TRBJ2-5, with D possibly being TRBD1 (6 bases). V was cut by 6 bases and J by 7 bases, with 15 bases left in between. Germline V gene sequence: CDR1 SNHLY, CDR2 FYNNEI. The CDR3 is 13 amino acids. The CDR3 here is CASRDQGWATQYF. In DNA, the CDR3 is TGTGCCAGCAGAGATCAGGGGTGGGCGACCCAGTACTTC. Based on the CDR3 plus reference TRBV2 and TRBJ2-5, the full variable domain is EPEVTQTPSHQVTQMGQEVILRCVPISNHLYFYWYRQILGQKVEFLVSFYNNEISEKSEIFDDQFSVERPDGSNFTLKIRSTKLEDSAMYFCASRDQGWATQYFGPGTRLLVL.

V usage is TRBV5-1 and J usage is TRBJ2-3; 8 bases match TRBD1. This CDR3 is built from 15 residues. CDR1 and CDR2 (germline): SGHRS, YFSETQ. J lost 3 bases, V lost 3 bases, and 6 bases had no gene match. CDR3 in amino acids: CASSSTGVGTDTQYF. The CDR3 DNA reads as TGCGCCAGCAGCTCGACAGGGGTTGGTACAGATACGCAGTATTTT.

The rearrangement uses TRBV7-6 and TRBJ2-4, with D perhaps TRBD2 (7 bases). Germline loops: CDR1 SGHVS, CDR2 FNYEAQ. V was shortened by 5 bases and J by 1 base, with 18 bases between the two germline ends. The CDR3 runs to 17 residues. In DNA form, the CDR3 reads TGTGCCAGCAGCCCCGGTGAAGGGGGGGCCGCCAAAAACATTCAGTACTTC. Residues: CASSPGEGGAAKNIQYF. Full variable domain (remainder filled in from reference TRBV7-6 and TRBJ2-4): GAGVSQSPRYKVTKRGQDVALRCDPISGHVSLYWYRQALGQGPEFLTYFNYEAQQDKSGLPNDRFSAERPEGSISTLTIQRTEQRDSAMYRCASSPGEGGAAKNIQYFGAGTRLSVL.

This clone was counted a few times. The CDR3 nucleotides read TGTGCCAGCTCACCACTCTCGGAACTAAACTATGGCTACACCTTC. Encoded protein: CASSPLSELNYGYTF. The chain uses TRBV18 and TRBJ1-2; D remains ambiguous. The V end lost 1 base, the J end lost 2 bases, and 11 bases lay between the germline ends. CDR3 length: 15 residues. CDR1 is KGHSH and CDR2 is LQKENI in the germline V gene.